These 7 T cell receptor beta chains share one sample of origin, sequenced in a study of sequential checkpoint blockade in melanoma. Documented treatment: randomized to nivolumab then ipilimumab (arm A) or the reverse (arm B). The assay was immunoSEQ multiplex PCR, and TCRdb's table has in-frame clones only and misses some. The table has more than 9,500 clones, about three quarters seen once; the top ten hold under 13%. Sequenced material: CD8+ T cells sorted from blood (inferred from file names), taken from a patient given nivolumab and ipilimumab in sequence. Every receptor here comes from a human donor with melanoma.

A few counts support this clone. V is TRBV19 and J is TRBJ2-7, with 13 bases aligning to TRBD2. CDR1 LNHDA and CDR2 SQIVND come from the germline V gene (reference sequence). The junction had 6 bases not matched to a gene; V was cut back by 4 bases and J by 6 bases. The CDR3 covers 15 residues. CDR3 sequence (DNA): TGTGCCAGTAGTAGGACTAGCGGGAGTATGTCCGAGCAGTACTTC. It is translated as CASSRTSGSMSEQYF.

The CDR3 nucleotides read TGTGCCAGTAGCCAGGGGGCCTACGAGCAGTACTTC. This encodes CASSQGAYEQYF. V usage is TRBV19 and J usage is TRBJ2-7; 7 bases agree with TRBD1. Germline V gene sequence: CDR1 LNHDA, CDR2 SQIVND (reference sequence). CDR3 length: 12 residues. J lost 2 bases, V lost 6 bases, and 1 base had no gene match. The full variable domain, its missing parts supplied by reference TRBV19 and TRBJ2-7, is DGGITQSPKYLFRKEGQNVTLSCEQNLNHDAMYWYRQDPGQGLRLIYYSQIVNDFQKGDIAEGYSVSREKKESFPLTVTSAQKNPTAFYLCASSQGAYEQYFGPGTRLTVT.

The rearrangement uses TRBV9 and TRBJ2-5; TRBD1 aligns across 9 bases. The CDR3 length is 14 residues. CDR1 is SGDLS, CDR2 YYNGEE, per germline. Losses at the gene ends were 3 bases for V and 4 bases for J; bases not matched to a gene: 4. The CDR3 sequence: CASSAPDRGETQYF. The DNA of the CDR3 is TGTGCCAGCAGCGCGCCGGACAGGGGAGAGACCCAGTACTTC.

To note about this clone: Distinct nucleotide sequences in the sample also encode this CDR3. The chain is built from TRBV7-9 and TRBJ1-6; possibly TRBD1 for D (5 bases). The V gene lost 2 bases and the J gene lost 5 bases, with 7 bases spanning the gap. Germline CDR1 and CDR2: SEHNR and FQNEAQ (reference sequence). The CDR3 is 14 residues long. The CDR3 nucleotides read TGTGCCAGCAGCTTAACAGGAGATAATTCACCCCTCCACTTT. This codes for CASSLTGDNSPLHF.

The rearrangement links TRBV14 to TRBJ2-1; TRBD2 matches 7 bases. The CDR3 has 15 residues. The V gene's germline CDR1 is SGHDN and CDR2 FVKESK. Trimming took 4 bases from V and 6 from J; bases not matched to a gene: 9. This CDR3 is CASSRPSGVGNEQFF. For the CDR3, the DNA is TGTGCCAGCAGCCGGCCTAGCGGCGTGGGCAATGAGCAGTTCTTC.

The chain couples TRBV14 to TRBJ2-5; the match to TRBD2 covers 10 bases. The V segment lost 0 bases and the J segment 1 base; nucleotides outside the gene matches: 2. Per germline, CDR1 SGHDN and CDR2 FVKESK. This CDR3 region has 16 residues. CDR3 sequence (DNA): TGTGCCAGCAGCCAAGACCTAGCGGGAGCCCAAGAGACCCAGTACTTC. Translated, it gives CASSQDLAGAQETQYF.

This chain connects TRBV11-2 to TRBJ2-7, with 9 positions matching TRBD1. The CDR3 consists of 18 residues. CDR1 is SGHAT and CDR2 is FQNNGV in the germline V gene. Trimming removed 4 bases from V and 6 bases from J; junction bases left unmatched: 19. CDR3 amino acids: CASSSTRTGTGYMGEQYF. In DNA form, the CDR3 reads TGTGCCAGCAGCTCGACAAGAACCGGGACAGGGTATATGGGCGAGCAGTACTTC.